Described below is a single T cell receptor (beta chain) sequence and its context. Its antigen is currently unknown. The method was immunoSEQ multiplex PCR; TCRdb's version includes in-frame clones alone and lacks a portion of them. The sample records around 69,000 clones, 84% being singletons. This entry belongs to a study of T cell responses to AZD1222 COVID-19 vaccine. Study-wide findings and caveats: Among vaccine-associated CD4 TCRs, coverage spanned spike, with dominance at 160-218 and 743-854.

Germline CDR1 SGHNT, CDR2 YENEEA. V shed 3 bases and J shed 7 bases, with 10 bases lying between them. The CDR3 sequence is 13 residues long. This clonotype was sampled from an adult in good health. J is TRBJ2-1 and V is TRBV11-3, with D unresolved. Specimen: peripheral blood, collected on day 0 of AZD1222 vaccination. The CDR3 spells CASSLWGINEQFF. The CDR3 nucleotides are TGTGCCAGCAGCTTGTGGGGTATAAATGAGCAGTTCTTC.